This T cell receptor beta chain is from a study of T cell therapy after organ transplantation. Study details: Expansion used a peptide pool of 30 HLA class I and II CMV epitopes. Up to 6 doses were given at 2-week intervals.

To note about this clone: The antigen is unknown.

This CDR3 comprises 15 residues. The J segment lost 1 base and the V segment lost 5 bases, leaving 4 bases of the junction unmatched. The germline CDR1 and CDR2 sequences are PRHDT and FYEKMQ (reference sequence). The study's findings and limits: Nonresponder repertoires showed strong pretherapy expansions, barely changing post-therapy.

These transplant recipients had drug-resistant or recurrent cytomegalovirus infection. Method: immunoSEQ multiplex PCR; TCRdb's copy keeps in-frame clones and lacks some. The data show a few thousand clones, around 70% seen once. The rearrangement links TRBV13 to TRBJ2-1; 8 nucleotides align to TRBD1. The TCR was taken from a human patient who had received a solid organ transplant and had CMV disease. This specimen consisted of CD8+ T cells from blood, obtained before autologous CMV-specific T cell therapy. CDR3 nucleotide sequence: TGTGCCAGCAGCACGACAGGGGTGTCCTACAATGAGCAGTTCTTC. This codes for CASSTTGVSYNEQFF.